This T cell receptor beta chain was identified during a study of blood T cell repertoires in COVID-19. Background on the study: COVID-19 samples from acute and convalescent phases originated in the United States, Italy and Spain.

In the study's own analysis: Nucleated cell counts were estimated from reference gene primer amplification. Clones were read by immunoSEQ multiplex PCR, and TCRdb kept only the in-frame ones, dropping some. V, J and clone size are those of that table, while D and trimming were read from the DNA. The table shows about 240,000 clones, with roughly 80% occurring only once. V trimming: 10 bases; J trimming: 4 bases; junction bases outside the gene matches: 12. CDR1 is SNHLY, CDR2 FYNNEI, per germline. The CDR3 has 14 residues. The sample comprised peripheral blood. The genes are TRBV2 and TRBJ2-7; 8 bases fit TRBD2. This TCR came from a woman older than 75 with COVID-19, enrolled during active disease. CDR3 protein: CATAGAGGVYEQYF. Written as DNA, the CDR3 is TGTGCCACAGCAGGGGCGGGGGGCGTATACGAGCAGTACTTC.